The 13 T cell receptor beta chains listed next were all sequenced from one sample in a study of blood T cell repertoires in COVID-19. Sequencing was performed with immunoSEQ multiplex PCR; in TCRdb, only in-frame clones are kept and a portion is missing. The sample holds roughly 16,000 clones, around 77% seen once. What was sequenced was peripheral blood. These receptor sequences come from a human donor in a cohort sampled during active COVID-19.

In its sample, this clone was seen once. V is TRBV4-1 and J is TRBJ2-3; TRBD2 might be the D (5 bases). V lost 1 base to trimming and J lost 6 bases, with 17 bases between them. The germline gives CDR1 MGHRA, CDR2 YSYEKL. CDR3 size: 16 residues. The CDR3 DNA reads TGCGCCAGCAGCCAAGTAGACATACTAGTTTATGATACGCAGTATTTT. Its translation is CASSQVDILVYDTQYF.

The chain joins TRBV9 to TRBJ1-1, with 9 bases matching TRBD1. Germline V gene lookup returns CDR1 SGDLS and CDR2 YYNGEE. This CDR3 spans 16 amino acids. V trimming: 4 bases; J trimming: 4 bases; junction bases outside the gene matches: 11. Here the CDR3 reads CASSPNRGRRTTEAFF. CDR3 DNA: TGTGCCAGCAGCCCAAACAGGGGGCGTCGGACCACTGAAGCTTTCTTT.

V gene TRBV4-2 combines with J gene TRBJ2-7, with D perhaps matching TRBD2 (6 bases). The CDR3 has 14 residues. The ends were cut back, 3 bases at V and 3 bases at J, with 12 bases in the middle. CDR1 is LGHNA and CDR2 is YNFKEQ in the germline V gene. The CDR3 spells CASSHIAVNYEQYF. The CDR3 coding sequence is TGTGCCAGCAGCCATATAGCGGTAAACTACGAGCAGTACTTC.

This chain joins TRBV28 and TRBJ2-3; 12 bases fit TRBD1. Germline CDR1 is MDHEN and CDR2 is SYDVKM. J lost 2 bases, V lost 5 bases, and 2 bases had no gene match. CDR3 size: 15 residues. The CDR3 nucleotides read TGTGCCAGCAGTCCGGGACAGGGGGCCACAGATACGCAGTATTTT. It yields the protein CASSPGQGATDTQYF.

This chain joins TRBV5-1 and TRBJ2-3; 10 bases fit TRBD2. The CDR3 contains 17 residues. After removal of 4 bases from V and 2 bases from J, the junction contained 10 bases not matched to a gene. CDR1 is SGHRS and CDR2 is YFSETQ in the germline V gene. In DNA form, the CDR3 reads TGCGCCAGCAGCCCGATAGAGCTAGCGGGGGACACAGATACGCAGTATTTT. It codes for CASSPIELAGDTDTQYF. Using reference TRBV5-1 and TRBJ2-3 for the parts outside the CDR3, the full variable domain is KAGVTQTPRYLIKTRGQQVTLSCSPISGHRSVSWYQQTPGQGLQFLFEYFSETQRNKGNFPGRFSGRQFSNSRSEMNVSTLELGDSALYLCASSPIELAGDTDTQYFGPGTRLTVL.

This clone was counted once. J is TRBJ2-1 and V is TRBV5-1; TRBD2 matches 11 bases. Germline V gives CDR1 SGHRS, CDR2 YFSETQ. J lost 5 bases, V lost 0 bases, and 1 base had no gene match. The CDR3 contains 15 residues. The CDR3 bases are TGCGCCAGCAGCTTGGCGGGACTAGCGGACAATGAGCAGTTCTTC. Translation gives CASSLAGLADNEQFF.

The V and J genes are TRBV11-3 and TRBJ2-7, with 9 bases that match TRBD1. This CDR3 contains 15 residues. V lost 4 bases to trimming and J lost 7 bases; unmatched junction nucleotides: 11. The germline gives CDR1 SGHNT, CDR2 YENEEA. CDR3 bases: TGTGCCAGCAGCTCGTCCGGGACAGGGTCGGGGGAGCAGTACTTC. Its translation is CASSSSGTGSGEQYF.

The V call is TRBV5-4, the J call TRBJ2-3; D unclear. V dropped 4 bases and J dropped 0 bases, with 9 bases sitting between them. This CDR3 comprises 14 residues. CDR1 and CDR2 from the germline V gene are SGHNT and YYREEE (reference sequence). The CDR3 sequence is CASSQVVSTDTQYF. As DNA, the CDR3 is TGTGCCAGCAGCCAGGTGGTAAGCACAGATACGCAGTATTTT. Supplemented by reference TRBV5-4 and TRBJ2-3, the full variable domain reads ETGVTQSPTHLIKTRGQQVTLRCSSQSGHNTVSWYQQALGQGPQFIFQYYREEENGRGNFPPRFSGLQFPNYSSELNVNALELDDSALYLCASSQVVSTDTQYFGPGTRLTVL.

J is TRBJ1-2 and V is TRBV28, with TRBD1 matching 7 bases. Trimming cost V 6 bases and J 6 bases; bases outside gene matches: 7. CDR3 size: 13 residues. The V gene's germline CDR1 is MDHEN and CDR2 SYDVKM. The CDR3 reads CASSQGQDDGYTF. DNA for the CDR3: TGTGCCAGCAGCCAAGGACAGGATGATGGCTACACCTTC.

This clone turned up a few times. The chain combines TRBV24-1 with TRBJ1-1, with D possibly matching TRBD1 (5 bases). This CDR3 region has 12 residues. From germline, CDR1 is KGHDR and CDR2 SFDVKD. The ends were cut back, 8 bases at V and 2 bases at J, with 8 bases in the middle. The CDR3 DNA reads as TGTGCCACCAAAGGGGATAACACTGAAGCTTTCTTT. Its translation is CATKGDNTEAFF.

The chain carries TRBV30 and TRBJ2-7; 8 bases agree with TRBD1. CDR1 is GTSNPN and CDR2 is SVGIG in the germline V gene (reference sequence). The CDR3 sequence is 18 residues long. V lost 3 bases to trimming and J lost 0 bases; unmatched junction nucleotides: 16. The DNA for the CDR3 is TGTGCCTGGAGGGGTAGATCGGGACAGGCTCCGGGCTCCTACGAGCAGTACTTC. The encoded protein is CAWRGRSGQAPGSYEQYF.

V and J are TRBV29-1 and TRBJ2-2; maybe TRBD2 (5 bases). CDR1 SQVTM and CDR2 ANQGSEA come from the germline V gene. The CDR3 extends over 14 amino acids. Trimming took off 7 bases at V and 6 bases at J, with 18 bases between the two ends. As DNA, the CDR3 is TGCAGCGCAACGATAGGAGTAGCGCCCGGGGAGCTGTTTTTT. Its translation is CSATIGVAPGELFF.

This rearrangement joins TRBV3-1 (or the pseudogene TRBV3-2) to TRBJ2-2; no clear D. CDR1 is LGHDT and CDR2 is YNNKEL in the germline V gene (reference sequence). Trimming removed 7 bases from V and 5 bases from J, with 11 bases in between. The CDR3 has 13 amino acids. The DNA for the CDR3 is TGTGCCAGCACGCTGAGAAAAACCGGGGAGCTGTTTTTT. Amino acid sequence: CASTLRKTGELFF.